Sequencing of this TCR beta chain was carried out in a study of cytomegalovirus exposure and HLA in healthy donors. Looking at the study overall: Among the 400 or so donors who were genotyped, over 70% fell in the genetic ancestry cluster that is associated with self-reported Caucasian donors.

After removal of 3 bases from V and 8 bases from J, the junction contained 13 bases not matched to a gene. Germline V gene lookup returns CDR1 ENHRY and CDR2 SYGVKD. The CDR3 has 15 amino acids. It was with 60 Vbeta and 13 Jbeta primers that the PCR ran. Original analysis: Per a later analysis, the number of unique TCR beta chains was around 80 million, of which around 9.9 million were shared. Repertoires were generated with immunoSEQ multiplex PCR, while TCRdb's copy carries only in-frame clones and drops some. The DNA gave D and trimming, while V, J and clone size come from that table. The data show roughly 100,000 clones, with around 70% seen just once and 1% to 1.5% held by the top ten.

The genes are TRBV10-3 and TRBJ2-7; TRBD2 matches at 7 bases. This receptor was identified in a man in his forties in good health and CMV-seronegative. Material for sequencing was PBMCs. This CDR3 reads CAISENELAGLKQYF. CDR3 in DNA: TGTGCCATCAGTGAAAATGAGTTGGCGGGACTAAAGCAGTACTTC.